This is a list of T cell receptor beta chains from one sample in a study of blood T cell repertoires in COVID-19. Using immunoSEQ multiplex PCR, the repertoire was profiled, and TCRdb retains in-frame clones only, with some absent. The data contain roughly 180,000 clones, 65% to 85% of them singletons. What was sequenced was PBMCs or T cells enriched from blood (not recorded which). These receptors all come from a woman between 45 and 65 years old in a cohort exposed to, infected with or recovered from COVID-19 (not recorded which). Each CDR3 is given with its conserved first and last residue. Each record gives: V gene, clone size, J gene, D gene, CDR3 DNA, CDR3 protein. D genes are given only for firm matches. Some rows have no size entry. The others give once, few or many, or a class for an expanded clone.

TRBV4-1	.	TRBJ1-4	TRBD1	TGCGCCAGCAGCCAACCCGACAGGGTCACTGAAAAACTGTTTTTT	CASSQPDRVTEKLFF
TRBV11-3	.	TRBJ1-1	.	TGTGCCAGCAGCCCCGGACGGGGGACTGAAGCTTTCTTT	CASSPGRGTEAFF
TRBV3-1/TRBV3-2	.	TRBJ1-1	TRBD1	TGTGCCAGCAGGGACAACAGGGGGCGGAACACTGAAGCTTTCTTT	CASRDNRGRNTEAFF
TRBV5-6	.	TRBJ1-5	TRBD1	TGTGCCAGCAGCTTGTTCGGGACAGGGTTTGATCAGCCCCAGCATTTT	CASSLFGTGFDQPQHF
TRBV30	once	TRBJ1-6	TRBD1	TGTGCCTCAGCGGGACAGGCCATTAATTCACCCCTCCACTTT	CASAGQAINSPLHF
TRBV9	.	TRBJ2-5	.	TGTGCCAGCAGCGTGATGAGCCAAGAGACCCAGTACTTC	CASSVMSQETQYF
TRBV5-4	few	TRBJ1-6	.	TGTGCCAGCGGTTCAGGCTCGGGATCACCCCTCCACTTT	CASGSGSGSPLHF
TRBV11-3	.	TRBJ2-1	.	TGTGCCAGCAGCGTTCTCCCAGGGGAGCAGTTCTTC	CASSVLPGEQFF
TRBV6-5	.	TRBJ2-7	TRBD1	TGTGCCAGCAGCCGCTGGGACAGTTACGAGCAGTACTTC	CASSRWDSYEQYF
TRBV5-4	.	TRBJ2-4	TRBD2	TGTGCCAGCAGCTTGGCGGGGGGGGCCAAAAACATTCAGTACTTC	CASSLAGGAKNIQYF
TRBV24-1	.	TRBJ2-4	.	TGTGCCACCAGTCAGGAAAACATTCAGTACTTC	CATSQENIQYF
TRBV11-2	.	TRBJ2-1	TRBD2	TGTGCCAGCAGCCAGCCCGGACTAGCGGGCTCCAATGAGCAGTTCTTC	CASSQPGLAGSNEQFF
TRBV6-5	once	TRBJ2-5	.	TGTGCCAGCAGTTACTCTAGCCCGGGGACCCAGTACTTC	CASSYSSPGTQYF
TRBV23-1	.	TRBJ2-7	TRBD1	TGCGCCAGCAGTCCCGGGACAGGGGGCTACGAGCAGTACTTC	CASSPGTGGYEQYF
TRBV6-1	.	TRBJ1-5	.	TGTGCCAGCAGTGAGGTGGGCGGGGGTCTGGGGAATCAGCCCCAGCATTTT	CASSEVGGGLGNQPQHF
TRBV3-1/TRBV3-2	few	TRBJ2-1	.	TGTGCCAGCAGCCGACAACAGGAGCTCTTACACAATGAGCAGTTCTTC	CASSRQQELLHNEQFF
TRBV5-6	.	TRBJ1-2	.	TGTGCCAGCAGCCCCCTAACGGACATTAACTATGGCTACACCTTC	CASSPLTDINYGYTF
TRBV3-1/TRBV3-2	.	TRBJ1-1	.	TGTGCCAGCAGCCAAGAGTTAGGGCAGGGAAGGGTAAGGACTGAAGCTTTCTTT	CASSQELGQGRVRTEAFF
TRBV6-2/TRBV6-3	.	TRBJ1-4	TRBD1	TGTGCCAGCAGTTTCAACAGGGGATCTAATGAAAAACTGTTTTTT	CASSFNRGSNEKLFF
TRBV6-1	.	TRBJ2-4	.	TGTGCCAGCAGTGAATCAGGGATCCAAAACATTCAGTACTTC	CASSESGIQNIQYF
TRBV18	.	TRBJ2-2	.	TGTGCCAGCTCACCGGGCGGGAACCAGGCCGGGGAGCTGTTTTTT	CASSPGGNQAGELFF
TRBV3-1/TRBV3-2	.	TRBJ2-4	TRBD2	TGTGCCAGCAGCCAAGAAGGGCTAGCGGGTTATAGCATTCAGTACTTC	CASSQEGLAGYSIQYF
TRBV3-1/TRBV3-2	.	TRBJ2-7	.	TGTGCCAGCAGCCAAATTCCGCAACGGGAGCAGTACTTC	CASSQIPQREQYF
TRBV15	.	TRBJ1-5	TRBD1	TGTGCCACCAGCAGGCCAGGGGGCTGGAATCAGCCCCAGCATTTT	CATSRPGGWNQPQHF
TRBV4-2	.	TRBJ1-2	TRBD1	TGTGCCAGCAGCCCGAAAGGGGACAGGGTGGATGGCTACACCTTC	CASSPKGDRVDGYTF
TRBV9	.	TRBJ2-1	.	TGTGCCAGCAGCTCCCCCGGTGGGGGGAATGAGCAGTTCTTC	CASSSPGGGNEQFF
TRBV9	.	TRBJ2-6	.	TGTGCCAGCAGCGTAGACAGGGGGGGCTCTGGGGCCAACGTCCTGACTTTC	CASSVDRGGSGANVLTF
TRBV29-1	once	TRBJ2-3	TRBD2	TGCAGCGTTTCCGGGACTAGTGGGGGAACTAGCACAGATACGCAGTATTTT	CSVSGTSGGTSTDTQYF
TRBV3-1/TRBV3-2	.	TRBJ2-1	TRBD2	TGTGCCAGCAGCCTCCTTCTAAGCGGGAGGTCAGTTAATGAGCAGTTCTTC	CASSLLLSGRSVNEQFF
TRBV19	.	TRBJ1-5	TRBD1	TGTGCCAGTAGTGGGACAGTTGGACAGCCCCAGCATTTT	CASSGTVGQPQHF
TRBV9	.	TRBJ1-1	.	TGTGCCAGCAGCGCGGGGGTCATGAACACTGAAGCTTTCTTT	CASSAGVMNTEAFF
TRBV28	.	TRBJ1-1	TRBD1	TGTGCCAGCAGTCGGACAGGCTCCCGCACTGAAGCTTTCTTT	CASSRTGSRTEAFF
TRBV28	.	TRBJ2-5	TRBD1	TGTGCCAGCAGTTTTTGGGACAGGGGGCTCTTGCAGACCCAGTACTTC	CASSFWDRGLLQTQYF